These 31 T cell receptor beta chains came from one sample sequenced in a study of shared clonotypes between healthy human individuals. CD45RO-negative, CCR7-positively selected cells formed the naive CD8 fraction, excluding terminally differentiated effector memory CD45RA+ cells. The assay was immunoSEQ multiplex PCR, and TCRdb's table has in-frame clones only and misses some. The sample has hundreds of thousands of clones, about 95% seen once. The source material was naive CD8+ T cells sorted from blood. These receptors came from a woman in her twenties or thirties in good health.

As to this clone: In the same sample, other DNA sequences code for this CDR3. CDR3: CASSLGTAGNTIYF. CDR3 coding DNA: TGTGCCAGCAGCCTTGGGACAGCTGGAAACACCATATATTTT. V is TRBV5-4 and J is TRBJ1-3, with TRBD1 matching over 7 bases. The length of the CDR3 is 14 residues. Unmatched junction bases numbered 3, after V lost 4 bases and J lost 2 bases. Germline V lookup: CDR1 SGHNT, CDR2 YYREEE (reference sequence).

This chain's CDR3 is CASSPDSPFSYEQYF. CDR3 nucleotide sequence: TGTGCCAGCAGCCCAGACAGCCCCTTCTCCTACGAGCAGTACTTC. The rearrangement joins TRBV7-9 to TRBJ2-7; TRBD1 is a possible D gene (5 bases). V was clipped by 5 bases and J by 0 bases, with 14 bases between them. Per the germline V gene, CDR1 is SEHNR and CDR2 is FQNEAQ (reference sequence). There are 15 residues in the CDR3.

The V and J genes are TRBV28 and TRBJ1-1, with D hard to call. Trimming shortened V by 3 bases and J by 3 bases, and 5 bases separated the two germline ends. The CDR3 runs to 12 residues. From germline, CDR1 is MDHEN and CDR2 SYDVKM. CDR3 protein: CASSFGYTEAFF. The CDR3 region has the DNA TGTGCCAGCAGTTTCGGTTACACTGAAGCTTTCTTT.

CDR3 bases: TGTGCCAGCAGTCCAATACTCATTACTAACTATGGCTACACCTTC. It specifies CASSPILITNYGYTF. The chain combines TRBV28 with TRBJ1-2; D gene uncertain. Germline V gene lookup returns CDR1 MDHEN and CDR2 SYDVKM. V was clipped by 5 bases and J by 0 bases, with 13 bases between them. This CDR3 comprises 15 residues.

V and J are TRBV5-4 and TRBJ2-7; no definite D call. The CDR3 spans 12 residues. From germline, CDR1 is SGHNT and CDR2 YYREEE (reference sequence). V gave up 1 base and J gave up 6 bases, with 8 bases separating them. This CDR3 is CASSLSRSEQYF. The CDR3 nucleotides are TGTGCCAGCAGCTTGTCCCGAAGCGAGCAGTACTTC.

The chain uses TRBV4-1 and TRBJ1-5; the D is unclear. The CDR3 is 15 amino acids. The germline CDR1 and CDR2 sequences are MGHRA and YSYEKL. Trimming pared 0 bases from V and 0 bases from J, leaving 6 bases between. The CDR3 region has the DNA TGCGCCAGCAGCCAAGATACGGCTAGCAATCAGCCCCAGCATTTT. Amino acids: CASSQDTASNQPQHF.

Here the CDR3 reads CASRFENTEAFF. The CDR3 DNA follows: TGTGCCAGCAGATTTGAGAACACTGAAGCTTTCTTT. The chain recombines TRBV2 with TRBJ1-1; D ambiguous. The CDR3 sequence is 12 residues long. Germline V CDR1 and CDR2: SNHLY, FYNNEI. V lost 6 bases and J 1 base, leaving 6 bases between the germline ends.

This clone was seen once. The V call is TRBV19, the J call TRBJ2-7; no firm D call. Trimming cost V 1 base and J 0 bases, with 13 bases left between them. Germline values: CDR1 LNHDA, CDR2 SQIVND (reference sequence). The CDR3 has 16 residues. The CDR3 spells CASSIVGGPASYEQYF. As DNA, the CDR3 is TGTGCCAGTAGTATAGTGGGCGGACCCGCCTCCTACGAGCAGTACTTC.

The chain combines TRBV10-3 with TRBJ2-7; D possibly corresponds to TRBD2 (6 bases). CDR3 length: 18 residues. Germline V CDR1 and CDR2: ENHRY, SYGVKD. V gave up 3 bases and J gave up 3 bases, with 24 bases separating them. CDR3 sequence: CAISDPGRGLDGNYEQYF. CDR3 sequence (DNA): TGTGCCATCAGTGATCCGGGGCGGGGATTGGACGGTAACTACGAGCAGTACTTC.

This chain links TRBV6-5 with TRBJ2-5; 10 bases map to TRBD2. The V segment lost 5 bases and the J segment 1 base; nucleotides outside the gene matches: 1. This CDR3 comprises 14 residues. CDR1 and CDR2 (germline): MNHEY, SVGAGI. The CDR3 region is CASSRLAGQETQYF. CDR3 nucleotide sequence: TGTGCCAGCAGTAGACTAGCGGGCCAAGAGACCCAGTACTTC.

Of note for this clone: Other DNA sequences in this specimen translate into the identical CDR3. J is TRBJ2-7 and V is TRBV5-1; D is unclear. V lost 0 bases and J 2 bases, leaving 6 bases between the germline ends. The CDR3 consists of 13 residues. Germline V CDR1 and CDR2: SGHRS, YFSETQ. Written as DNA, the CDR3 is TGCGCCAGCAGCTTGGCGAGCACCTACGAGCAGTACTTC. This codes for CASSLASTYEQYF.

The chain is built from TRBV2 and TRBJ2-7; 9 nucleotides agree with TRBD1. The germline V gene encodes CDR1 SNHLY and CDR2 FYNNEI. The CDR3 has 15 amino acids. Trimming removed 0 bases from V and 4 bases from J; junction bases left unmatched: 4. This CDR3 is CASSEARQGGYEQYF. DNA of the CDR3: TGTGCCAGCAGTGAAGCCCGACAGGGGGGTTACGAGCAGTACTTC.

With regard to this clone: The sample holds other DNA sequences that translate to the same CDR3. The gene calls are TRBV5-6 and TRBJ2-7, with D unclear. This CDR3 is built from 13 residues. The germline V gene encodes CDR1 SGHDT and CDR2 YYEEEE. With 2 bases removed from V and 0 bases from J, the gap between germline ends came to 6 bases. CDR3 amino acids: CASSLGSSYEQYF. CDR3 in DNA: TGTGCCAGCAGCTTAGGCAGCTCCTACGAGCAGTACTTC. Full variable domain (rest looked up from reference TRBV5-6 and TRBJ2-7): DAGVTQSPTHLIKTRGQQVTLRCSPKSGHDTVSWYQQALGQGPQFIFQYYEEEERQRGNFPDRFSGHQFPNYSSELNVNALLLGDSALYLCASSLGSSYEQYFGPGTRLTVT.

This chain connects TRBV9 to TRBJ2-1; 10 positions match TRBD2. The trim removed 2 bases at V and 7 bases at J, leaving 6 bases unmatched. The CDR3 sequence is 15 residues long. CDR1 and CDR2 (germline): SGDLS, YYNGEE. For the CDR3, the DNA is TGTGCCAGCAGCGTCGGACTAGCGGCCTCAAATGAGCAGTTCTTC. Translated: CASSVGLAASNEQFF. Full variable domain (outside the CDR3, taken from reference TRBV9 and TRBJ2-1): DSGVTQTPKHLITATGQRVTLRCSPRSGDLSVYWYQQSLDQGLQFLIQYYNGEERAKGNILERFSAQQFPDLHSELNLSSLELGDSALYFCASSVGLAASNEQFFGPGTRLTVL.

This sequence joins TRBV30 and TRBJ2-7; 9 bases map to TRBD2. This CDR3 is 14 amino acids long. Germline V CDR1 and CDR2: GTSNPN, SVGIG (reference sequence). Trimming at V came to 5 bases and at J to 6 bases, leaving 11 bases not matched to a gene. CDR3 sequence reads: CAWSAGTSRTEQYF. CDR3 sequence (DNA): TGTGCCTGGTCGGCCGGGACTAGCCGAACCGAGCAGTACTTC.

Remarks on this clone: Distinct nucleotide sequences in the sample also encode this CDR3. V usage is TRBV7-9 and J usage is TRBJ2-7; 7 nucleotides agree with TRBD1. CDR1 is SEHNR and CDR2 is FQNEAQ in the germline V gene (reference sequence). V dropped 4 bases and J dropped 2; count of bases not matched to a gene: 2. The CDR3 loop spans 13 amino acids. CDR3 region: CASSSGQTYEQYF. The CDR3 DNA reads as TGTGCCAGCAGCTCGGGACAGACCTACGAGCAGTACTTC.

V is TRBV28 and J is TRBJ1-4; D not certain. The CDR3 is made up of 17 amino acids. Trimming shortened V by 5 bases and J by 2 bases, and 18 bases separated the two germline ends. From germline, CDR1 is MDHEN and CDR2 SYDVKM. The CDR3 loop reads CASSRYINQNTNEKLFF. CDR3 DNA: TGTGCCAGCAGTCGATATATTAACCAAAACACTAATGAAAAACTGTTTTTT.

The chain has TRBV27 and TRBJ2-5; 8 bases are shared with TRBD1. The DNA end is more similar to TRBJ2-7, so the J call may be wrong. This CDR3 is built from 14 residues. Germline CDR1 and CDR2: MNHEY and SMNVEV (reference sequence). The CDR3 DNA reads TGTGCCAGCAGCAGCGGACAGGGTGGGAGCGAGCAGTACTTC. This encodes CASSSGQGGSEQYF.

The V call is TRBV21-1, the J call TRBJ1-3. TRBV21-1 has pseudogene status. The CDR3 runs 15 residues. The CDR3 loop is CASSAPFVYGNTIYF. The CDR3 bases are TGTGCCAGCAGCGCCCCCTTCGTCTATGGAAACACCATATATTTT.

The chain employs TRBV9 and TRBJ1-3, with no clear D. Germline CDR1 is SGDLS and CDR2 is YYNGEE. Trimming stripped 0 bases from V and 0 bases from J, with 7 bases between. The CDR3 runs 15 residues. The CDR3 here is CASSVEGDSGNTIYF. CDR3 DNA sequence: TGTGCCAGCAGCGTAGAGGGAGACTCTGGAAACACCATATATTTT.

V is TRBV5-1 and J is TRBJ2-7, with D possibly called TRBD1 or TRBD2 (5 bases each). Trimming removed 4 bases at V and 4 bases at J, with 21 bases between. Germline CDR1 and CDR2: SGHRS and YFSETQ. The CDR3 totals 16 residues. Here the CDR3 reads CASSPARGDASYEQYF. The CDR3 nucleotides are TGCGCCAGCAGCCCGGCCCGAGGGGACGCCTCGTACGAGCAGTACTTC.

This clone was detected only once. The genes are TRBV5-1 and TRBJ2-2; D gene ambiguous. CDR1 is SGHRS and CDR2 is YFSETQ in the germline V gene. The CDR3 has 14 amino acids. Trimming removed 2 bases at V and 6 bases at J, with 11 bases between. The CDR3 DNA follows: TGCGCCAGCAGCTTCATAGGATCTGCCGGGGAGCTGTTTTTT. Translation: CASSFIGSAGELFF.

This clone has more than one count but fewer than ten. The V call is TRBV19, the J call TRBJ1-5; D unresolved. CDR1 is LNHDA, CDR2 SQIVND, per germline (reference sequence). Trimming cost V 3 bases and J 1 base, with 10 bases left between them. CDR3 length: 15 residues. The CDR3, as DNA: TGTGCCAGTAGTATTATGGTTGGGAGCAATCAGCCCCAGCATTTT. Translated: CASSIMVGSNQPQHF.

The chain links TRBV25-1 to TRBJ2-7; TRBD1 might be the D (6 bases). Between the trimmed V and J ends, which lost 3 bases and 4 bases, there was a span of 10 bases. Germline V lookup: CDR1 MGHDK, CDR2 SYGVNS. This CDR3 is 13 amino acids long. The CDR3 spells CASSDGRGYEQYF. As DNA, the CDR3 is TGTGCCAGCAGTGACGGAAGGGGGTACGAGCAGTACTTC.

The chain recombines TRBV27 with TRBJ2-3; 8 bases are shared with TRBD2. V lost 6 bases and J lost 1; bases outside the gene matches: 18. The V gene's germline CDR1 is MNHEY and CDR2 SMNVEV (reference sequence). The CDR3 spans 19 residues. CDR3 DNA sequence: TGTGCCAGCAGGACTAAGAACGTAGCGTCGGGAGGGCGCACAGATACGCAGTATTTT. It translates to CASRTKNVASGGRTDTQYF.

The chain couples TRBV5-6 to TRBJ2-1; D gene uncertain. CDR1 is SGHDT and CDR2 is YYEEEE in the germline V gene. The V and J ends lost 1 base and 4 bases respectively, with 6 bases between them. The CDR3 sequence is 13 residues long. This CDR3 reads CASSLRSYNEQFF. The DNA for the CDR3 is TGTGCCAGCAGCTTGAGAAGTTACAATGAGCAGTTCTTC. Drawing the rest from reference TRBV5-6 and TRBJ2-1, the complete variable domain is DAGVTQSPTHLIKTRGQQVTLRCSPKSGHDTVSWYQQALGQGPQFIFQYYEEEERQRGNFPDRFSGHQFPNYSSELNVNALLLGDSALYLCASSLRSYNEQFFGPGTRLTVL.

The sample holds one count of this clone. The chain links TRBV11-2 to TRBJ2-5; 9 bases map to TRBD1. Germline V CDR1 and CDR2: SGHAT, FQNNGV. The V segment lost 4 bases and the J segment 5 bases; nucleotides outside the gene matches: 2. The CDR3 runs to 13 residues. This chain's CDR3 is CASSWDRDETQYF. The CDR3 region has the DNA TGTGCCAGCAGCTGGGACAGGGATGAGACCCAGTACTTC.

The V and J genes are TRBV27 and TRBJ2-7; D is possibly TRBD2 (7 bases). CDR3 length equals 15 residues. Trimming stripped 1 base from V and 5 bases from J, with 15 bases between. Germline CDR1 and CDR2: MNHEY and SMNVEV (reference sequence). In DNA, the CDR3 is TGTGCCAGCAGTTTATGGGGGGGGCGCACCAACGAGCAGTACTTC. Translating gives CASSLWGGRTNEQYF.

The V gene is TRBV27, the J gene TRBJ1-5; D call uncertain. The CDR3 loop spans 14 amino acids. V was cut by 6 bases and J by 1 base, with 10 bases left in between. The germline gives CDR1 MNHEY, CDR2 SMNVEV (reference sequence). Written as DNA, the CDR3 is TGTGCCAGCAGGAACAGTGGAAGCAATCAGCCCCAGCATTTT. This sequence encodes CASRNSGSNQPQHF.

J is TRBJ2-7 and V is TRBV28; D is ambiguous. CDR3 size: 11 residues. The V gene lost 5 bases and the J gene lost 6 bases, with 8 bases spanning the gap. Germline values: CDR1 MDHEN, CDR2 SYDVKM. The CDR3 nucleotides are TGTGCCAGCAGTCCCCAGAGCGAGCAGTACTTC. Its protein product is CASSPQSEQYF.

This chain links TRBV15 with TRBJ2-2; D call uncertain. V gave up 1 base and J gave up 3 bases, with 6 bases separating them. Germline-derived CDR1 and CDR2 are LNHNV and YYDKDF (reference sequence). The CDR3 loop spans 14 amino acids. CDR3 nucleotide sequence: TGTGCCACCAGCAGAGCGGTTTACACCGGGGAGCTGTTTTTT. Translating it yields CATSRAVYTGELFF.